The 20 T cell receptor beta chains in this list originate from one sample, sequenced in a study of T cell repertoires in cytomegalovirus infection. One entry per CDR3 protein results from TCRdb running MiXCR on the reads. Of 900,000 to 950,000 distinct CDR3 sequences listed, approximately 31% were seen once; the top ten hold 10% to 15%. For these TCRs, the target antigens are not known. The sequenced sample was cultured CD8+ T cells from PBMCs, obtained from culture after CMV antigen stimulation. Receptors originate from a human donor in good health (CMV status not recorded). Some clones in this sample may be carry-over from other donors' samples.

This clonotype came up many times. The chain has TRBV7-6 and TRBJ2-1; 15 bases agree with TRBD2. V dropped 0 bases and J dropped 4; count of bases not matched to a gene: 13. This CDR3 has 21 residues. In germline, CDR1 is SGHVS, CDR2 FNYEAQ. As DNA, the CDR3 is TGTGCCAGCAGCTTAGCGAGAAATTGGACTAGCGGGGGGGCCTTATACAATGAGCAGTTCTTC. It encodes CASSLARNWTSGGALYNEQFF.

The chain uses TRBV10-3 and TRBJ1-6; D is unresolved. There are 17 residues in the CDR3. Germline V CDR1 and CDR2: ENHRY, SYGVKD. Trimming took 4 bases from V and 6 from J, leaving 19 bases between them. CDR3 sequence: CAISGRLWPLGNSPLHF. The CDR3 nucleotides read TGTGCCATCAGTGGGCGGCTCTGGCCTTTGGGTAATTCACCCCTCCACTTT.

This chain uses TRBV28 with TRBJ1-5; D is unresolved. Germline V CDR1 and CDR2: MDHEN, SYDVKM. Trimming left V 7 bases short and J 1 base short, with 20 bases between. The CDR3 is 17 amino acids. CDR3 nucleotides: TGTGCCAGCATTAGATTTAAAGGGTATTCCAGCAATCAGCCCCAGCATTTT. This encodes CASIRFKGYSSNQPQHF.

The chain joins TRBV7-6 to TRBJ2-1; 8 bases line up with TRBD2. Germline-derived CDR1 and CDR2 are SGHVS and FNYEAQ. Losses at the gene ends were 5 bases for V and 8 bases for J; bases not matched to a gene: 11. The CDR3 runs to 15 residues. CDR3 DNA: TGTGCCAGCAGCCACCCGGGACTAGGAAGCGATGAGCAGTTCTTC. This encodes CASSHPGLGSDEQFF.

This clonotype was seen many times. The V and J genes are TRBV7-9 and TRBJ2-5; 14 positions match TRBD2. Per the germline V gene, CDR1 is SEHNR and CDR2 is FQNEAQ (reference sequence). The CDR3 has 17 amino acids. Unmatched junction bases numbered 5, after V lost 4 bases and J lost 1 base. The DNA for the CDR3 is TGTGCCAGCAGCTCCTGGACTAGCGGGGGGTTCCAAGAGACCCAGTACTTC. Translated: CASSSWTSGGFQETQYF.

This sequence joins TRBV20-1 and TRBJ2-5; the match to TRBD2 covers 11 bases. CDR3 length equals 16 residues. Germline assignment: CDR1 DFQATT and CDR2 SNEGSKA (reference sequence). V gave up 4 bases and J gave up 2 bases; unmatched junction bases: 9. The CDR3 DNA reads as TGCAGTGCTATGGGACTAGCGGATGATCCTCAAGAGACCCAGTACTTC. This codes for CSAMGLADDPQETQYF.

This sequence joins TRBV5-4 and TRBJ1-2; tentative D call: TRBD1 (6 bases). Per the germline V gene, CDR1 is SGHNT and CDR2 is YYREEE (reference sequence). Trimming pared 1 base from V and 8 bases from J, leaving 18 bases between. The CDR3 runs 15 residues. CDR3 residues: CASSLPRGSAGGYTF. The CDR3 bases are TGTGCCAGCAGCTTGCCCAGGGGATCCGCGGGGGGCTACACCTTC.

The genes are TRBV7-6 and TRBJ2-3; D remains ambiguous. From germline, CDR1 is SGHVS and CDR2 FNYEAQ. This CDR3 is built from 15 residues. The V end was cut by 0 bases, the J end by 1 base, with 8 bases between. The CDR3 DNA reads as TGTGCCAGCAGCTTAGCCGATTTCGGCACAGATACGCAGTATTTT. It yields the protein CASSLADFGTDTQYF. Filled out from reference TRBV7-6 and TRBJ2-3, the complete variable domain reads GAGVSQSPRYKVTKRGQDVALRCDPISGHVSLYWYRQALGQGPEFLTYFNYEAQQDKSGLPNDRFSAERPEGSISTLTIQRTEQRDSAMYRCASSLADFGTDTQYFGPGTRLTVL.

The chain combines TRBV12-5 with TRBJ2-2; D not resolved. Germline loops: CDR1 LGHNT, CDR2 FRNRAP. Trimming shortened V by 3 bases and J by 2 bases, and 10 bases separated the two germline ends. This CDR3 comprises 15 residues. The CDR3 reads CASGFTAHNTGELFF. The CDR3 DNA reads TGTGCTAGTGGTTTTACCGCACATAACACCGGGGAGCTGTTTTTT. The variable domain in full, with the rest retrieved from reference TRBV12-5 and TRBJ2-2, is DARVTQTPRHKVTEMGQEVTMRCQPILGHNTVFWYRQTMMQGLELLAYFRNRAPLDDSGMPKDRFSAEMPDATLATLKIQPSEPRDSAVYFCASGFTAHNTGELFFGEGSRLTVL.

This clonotype was seen just once. This rearrangement joins TRBV28 to TRBJ2-5; 16 nucleotides align to TRBD2. The CDR3 runs to 17 residues. The germline V gene encodes CDR1 MDHEN and CDR2 SYDVKM. V shed 9 bases and J 3 bases; nucleotides not matched to a gene: 10. The CDR3 DNA sequence: TGTGCCAGTTTCGCCACGGGGACTAGCGGGGGGGAAGAGACCCAGTACTTC. Its translation is CASFATGTSGGEETQYF.

The V and J genes are TRBV7-9 and TRBJ2-7, with 10 bases identical to TRBD2. The CDR3 loop spans 14 amino acids. Per the germline V gene, CDR1 is SEHNR and CDR2 is FQNEAQ (reference sequence). The V and J ends lost 6 bases and 6 bases, in that order; junction bases with no gene match: 8. The CDR3 reads CASSAERGGREQYF. CDR3 DNA sequence: TGTGCCAGCAGTGCCGAGCGGGGGGGCCGCGAGCAGTACTTC.

A few counts support this clonotype. The rearrangement links TRBV11-2 to TRBJ2-6, with D possibly matching TRBD1 (6 bases). Deletions cut 10 bases from V and 0 bases from J, with 13 bases between. Germline lookup yields CDR1 SGHAT and CDR2 FQNNGV. The CDR3 has 15 residues. The DNA for the CDR3 is TGTGCCACCCCCGAGGGGGACTCTGGGGCCAACGTCCTGACTTTC. Protein product: CATPEGDSGANVLTF.

The V and J genes are TRBV9 and TRBJ1-3; tentatively, D is TRBD1 (5 bases). Germline CDR1 is SGDLS and CDR2 is YYNGEE. With 0 bases removed from V and 4 bases from J, the gap between germline ends came to 14 bases. The CDR3 contains 16 residues. The CDR3 bases are TGTGCCAGCAGCGTAGCGGGGCCGGTAGCCGGAAACACCATATATTTT. It translates to CASSVAGPVAGNTIYF.

This sequence joins TRBV25-1 and TRBJ2-3, with no clear D. The CDR3 sequence is 15 residues long. Trimming left V 1 base short and J 0 bases short, with 8 bases between. Germline V CDR1 and CDR2: MGHDK, SYGVNS. The CDR3 here is CASSEFVSSTDTQYF. CDR3 nucleotide sequence: TGTGCCAGCAGTGAATTTGTGTCGAGCACAGATACGCAGTATTTT.

The chain recombines TRBV12-3 or TRBV12-4 with TRBJ2-3, with 10 bases identical to TRBD2. V was clipped by 6 bases and J by 3 bases; unmatched bases: 27. The CDR3 spans 22 residues. The CDR3 spells CASSGPAGGGEFISPLTDTQYF. CDR3 sequence (DNA): TGTGCCAGCAGCGGCCCAGCGGGGGGGGGGGAATTCATCTCTCCACTTACAGATACGCAGTATTTT.

The chain carries TRBV7-9 and TRBJ1-2; D perhaps matches TRBD1 (6 bases). The ends were cut back, 4 bases at V and 6 bases at J, with 18 bases in the middle. CDR3 length: 15 residues. Germline assignment: CDR1 SEHNR and CDR2 FQNEAQ (reference sequence). The CDR3 protein is CASSSPARGGDGYTF. CDR3 nucleotide sequence: TGTGCCAGCAGCTCCCCGGCCAGGGGAGGAGATGGCTACACCTTC.

This clonotype came up once. V usage is TRBV7-9 and J usage is TRBJ2-1; 9 nucleotides match TRBD2. The CDR3 covers 17 residues. Per the germline V gene, CDR1 is SEHNR and CDR2 is FQNEAQ (reference sequence). V shed 2 bases, J shed 8 bases, and the junction held 13 bases outside the gene matches. CDR3 sequence: CASSLRIAGADADEQFF. The CDR3 coding sequence is TGTGCCAGCAGCTTACGGATAGCGGGGGCCGATGCGGATGAGCAGTTCTTC.

This clonotype was observed a few times. The chain is built from TRBV10-3 and TRBJ1-2, with D unclear. The germline gives CDR1 ENHRY, CDR2 SYGVKD. V lost 6 bases and J lost 6, with 11 bases in between. CDR3 length equals 12 residues. CDR3 protein: CAIRLVSDGYTF. Written as DNA, the CDR3 is TGTGCCATCAGGTTGGTCTCGGATGGCTACACCTTC.

A few counts support this clonotype. The chain couples TRBV19 to TRBJ1-4, with unresolved D. Germline V lookup: CDR1 LNHDA, CDR2 SQIVND (reference sequence). The CDR3 runs to 15 residues. Trimming left V 4 bases short and J 4 bases short, with 13 bases between. The CDR3 coding sequence is TGTGCCAGTAGTACTCAGGAGGCGAATAATGAAAAACTGTTTTTT. Its protein product is CASSTQEANNEKLFF.

The CDR3 loop is CASSLRSIAGAASTGELFF. Here the CDR3 DNA reads TGTGCCAGCAGCTTAAGGTCGATAGCGGGGGCCGCGAGCACCGGGGAGCTGTTTTTT. The chain joins TRBV7-4 to TRBJ2-2, with 9 bases that match TRBD2. CDR3 length equals 19 residues. Germline assignment: CDR1 SGHVT and CDR2 SQSDAQ. With V trimmed by 2 bases and J by 4 bases, 14 bases remained unmatched.